This passage covers 8 T cell receptor beta chains from one sample sequenced in a study of T cells in localized non-small cell lung cancer. This table comes from immunoSEQ multiplex PCR, and its TCRdb copy is limited to in-frame clones, with some not included. Here the sample spans some 25,000 clones, 88% being singletons. The starting material was PBMCs, obtained before any cancer treatment. The receptors were gathered from a man between 35 and 75 years old with stage II lung adenocarcinoma.

The rearrangement uses TRBV11-1 and TRBJ2-2; 14 bases map to TRBD2. The CDR3 extends over 19 amino acids. Germline assignment: CDR1 SGHAT and CDR2 FQDESV (reference sequence). J lost 0 bases, V lost 1 base, and 4 bases had no gene match. In nucleotides, the CDR3 is TGTGCCAGCAGCTTAGAAGGACTAGCGGGAGGCACGAACACCGGGGAGCTGTTTTTT. Translation: CASSLEGLAGGTNTGELFF.

The chain is built from TRBV7-2 and TRBJ2-5; TRBD1 agrees at 7 bases. Germline CDR1 reads SGHTA; CDR2 reads FQGNSA. CDR3 length: 17 residues. V lost 4 bases, J lost 5 bases, and 16 bases stayed unmatched. This CDR3 reads CASSSAIGTVRLETQYF. As DNA, the CDR3 is TGTGCCAGCAGCTCAGCTATCGGGACAGTCCGCTTGGAGACCCAGTACTTC.

The chain combines TRBV2 with TRBJ1-2; the D gene is possibly TRBD1 (5 bases). The V gene's germline CDR1 is SNHLY and CDR2 FYNNEI. Trimming cost V 0 bases and J 8 bases, with 16 bases left between them. This CDR3 comprises 15 residues. The CDR3 bases are TGTGCCAGCAGTGAAGCCCCGGTAGAGACAGACGGCTACACCTTC. Its protein is CASSEAPVETDGYTF.

This sequence joins TRBV27 and TRBJ2-1; a possible D gene is TRBD2 (6 bases). Per the germline V gene, CDR1 is MNHEY and CDR2 is SMNVEV (reference sequence). CDR3 length equals 15 residues. Trimming cost V 5 bases and J 8 bases, with 19 bases left between them. In DNA form, the CDR3 reads TGTGCCAGCAGTCCAACTAGCTCCGTGGTCCATGAGCAGTTCTTC. Protein sequence: CASSPTSSVVHEQFF.

The V call is TRBV10-3, the J call TRBJ2-2; 10 bases align to TRBD2. J was trimmed by 4 bases and V by 6 bases; bases with no gene match: 5. The CDR3 totals 15 residues. Germline CDR1 ENHRY, CDR2 SYGVKD. CDR3 DNA: TGTGCCATCAGCGCTAGCGGGAGCTCCACCGGGGAGCTGTTTTTT. It codes for CAISASGSSTGELFF.

V gene TRBV4-2 combines with J gene TRBJ2-3; no clear D gene. V lost 5 bases and J 0 bases, leaving 6 bases between the germline ends. There are 13 residues in the CDR3. CDR1 is LGHNA and CDR2 is YNFKEQ in the germline V gene. The CDR3 spells CASSSSSTDTQYF. CDR3 nucleotides: TGTGCCAGCAGCTCTTCTAGCACAGATACGCAGTATTTT.

This clone was seen only once. The V call is TRBV28, the J call TRBJ2-3, with D perhaps being TRBD1 or TRBD2 (5 bases each). Germline CDR1 reads MDHEN; CDR2 reads SYDVKM. The CDR3 has 16 residues. Deletions cut 2 bases from V and 1 base from J, with 13 bases between. The CDR3 bases are TGTGCCAGCAGTTTAATGGGGGTGGCGGGCACAGATACGCAGTATTTT. Translated: CASSLMGVAGTDTQYF.

The CDR3 region has the DNA TGTGCCAGCAGTGAATCAGAAAAAGGAAACACCATATATTTT. Encoded protein: CASSESEKGNTIYF. This rearrangement joins TRBV6-1 to TRBJ1-3; D ambiguous. Germline V lookup: CDR1 MNHNS, CDR2 SASEGT. The V end was cut by 2 bases, the J end by 4 bases, with 9 bases between. This CDR3 is built from 14 residues.